This T cell receptor beta chain was identified during a study of vaccination effects on CD4 cells after COVID-19. Within the ViraFEST assay, antigen-specific CD4+ T cells underwent expansion with viral peptide pools prior to sequencing. Culture proceeded for 10 days, and CD4+ T cells were then isolated. Two doses of BNT162b2 or mRNA-1273 vaccine were administered to participants. The protocol was immunoSEQ multiplex PCR, while the TCRdb copy is restricted to in-frame clones and leaves out a portion. The data show roughly 30,000 clones, with roughly 71% seen just once and approximately 10% held by the top ten. Germline values: CDR1 LNHDA, CDR2 SQIVND (reference sequence). The CDR3 is made up of 17 amino acids. With V trimmed by 5 bases and J by 7 bases, 17 bases remained unmatched. For this clone: Its antigen is currently unknown.

The specimen was CD4+ T cells from PBMCs cultured with HCoV-NL63 spike peptides, collected after COVID-19 vaccination. The chain is built from TRBV19 and TRBJ1-5; TRBD1 agrees at 7 bases. The clonotype was recovered from a human donor who received a COVID-19 vaccine. The CDR3 protein is CASSPGLGNRGNQPQHF. In nucleotides, the CDR3 is TGTGCCAGTAGTCCTGGACTGGGGAACAGGGGTAACCAGCCCCAGCATTTT.